Listed below are T cell receptor beta chains from one sample, sequenced in a study of blood T cell repertoires in COVID-19. Profiled with immunoSEQ multiplex PCR; TCRdb holds only in-frame clones, not every one. This sample yields about 320,000 clones, of which around 90% are seen a single time; approximately 5% belongs to the top ten. The sample taken for sequencing was PBMCs or T cells enriched from blood (not recorded which). Receptors originate from a woman in her 30s who had recovered from COVID-19. The CDR3 runs from the conserved cysteine through the conserved F or W. The D gene is left open where the match is weak. Only part of the rows carry a size: once, few, many, or a class if the clone is expanded.

v_gene	j_gene	d_gene	abundance	CDR3aa	CDR3nt
TRBV27	TRBJ2-3	.	once	CASRLTVAGSDTQYF	TGTGCCAGCAGACTCACGGTGGCGGGCTCAGATACGCAGTATTTT
TRBV27	TRBJ1-1	.	.	CASSFRGTEAFF	TGTGCCAGCAGTTTTCGGGGAACTGAAGCTTTCTTT
TRBV27	TRBJ2-3	.	.	CASSRQAYTDTQYF	TGTGCCAGCAGTAGACAGGCATACACAGATACGCAGTATTTT
TRBV6-8	TRBJ1-4	.	once	CASSGRTEINEKLFF	TGTGCCAGCAGTGGGAGAACAGAAATTAATGAAAAACTGTTTTTT
TRBV5-1	TRBJ1-2	.	.	CASRNDSYGYTF	TGCGCCAGCAGAAACGACAGCTATGGCTACACCTTC
TRBV9	TRBJ1-2	.	.	CASSVARVDYGYTF	TGTGCCAGCAGCGTAGCCAGGGTAGACTATGGCTACACCTTC
TRBV5-1	TRBJ2-5	.	.	CASSLAPTGETQYF	TGCGCCAGCAGCTTGGCCCCGACAGGAGAGACCCAGTACTTC
TRBV19	TRBJ2-2	TRBD2	.	CASSIVAAGALGGELFF	TGTGCCAGTAGTATAGTAGCAGCGGGGGCCCTTGGCGGGGAGCTGTTTTTT
TRBV4-1	TRBJ1-3	TRBD1	.	CASSPSDRGLSGNTIYF	TGCGCCAGCAGCCCCTCGGACAGGGGGCTTTCTGGAAACACCATATATTTT
TRBV5-5	TRBJ2-7	.	.	CASSLEMTAKLNSYEQYF	TGTGCCAGCAGCTTGGAGATGACAGCAAAACTGAACTCCTACGAGCAGTACTTC
TRBV18	TRBJ1-1	.	.	CASLFTANTEAFF	TGTGCCAGCCTATTCACAGCGAACACTGAAGCTTTCTTT
TRBV7-2	TRBJ1-6	.	.	CASSLDRTQSLHF	TGTGCCAGCAGCTTAGACAGGACGCAATCCCTCCACTTT
TRBV19	TRBJ2-2	TRBD1	.	CASSGQGKGTGELFF	TGTGCCAGTTCAGGACAGGGGAAGGGCACCGGGGAGCTGTTTTTT
TRBV7-6	TRBJ1-1	TRBD1	.	CASSEQGMNTEAFF	TGTGCCAGCAGCGAACAGGGGATGAACACTGAAGCTTTCTTT
TRBV5-6	TRBJ1-2	.	.	CASSFETAANYGYTF	TGTGCCAGCAGCTTTGAGACAGCAGCTAACTATGGCTACACCTTC
TRBV5-1	TRBJ2-2	.	once	CASRAGELFF	TGCGCCAGCAGAGCGGGGGAGCTGTTTTTT
TRBV6-1	TRBJ1-2	.	.	CASSENLGIYTF	TGTGCCAGCAGTGAAAATCTGGGCATTTACACCTTC
TRBV7-2	TRBJ1-2	.	.	CAGSSGHGGYGYTF	TGTGCCGGCAGCTCCGGACACGGTGGATATGGCTACACCTTC
TRBV5-1	TRBJ1-1	.	.	CASSPGASRNTEAFF	TGCGCCAGCAGCCCAGGGGCGAGCCGGAACACTGAAGCTTTCTTT
TRBV7-2	TRBJ1-1	TRBD1	.	CASSRGQGTEAFF	TGTGCCAGCAGCAGGGGACAGGGGACTGAAGCTTTCTTT
TRBV30	TRBJ1-1	TRBD1	once	CAWSVSRTGNTEAFF	TGTGCCTGGAGTGTATCTAGGACAGGGAACACTGAAGCTTTCTTT
TRBV19	TRBJ2-1	TRBD2	.	CASSISSGGASSYNEQFF	TGTGCCAGTAGTATTTCTAGCGGGGGGGCTAGCTCCTACAATGAGCAGTTCTTC
TRBV15	TRBJ1-1	.	.	CATSNPGLGTEAFF	TGTGCCACCAGCAACCCGGGGTTAGGCACTGAAGCTTTCTTT
TRBV5-1	TRBJ1-4	.	.	CASSLVGTQTAEKLFF	TGCGCCAGCAGCTTGGTGGGGACACAGACCGCAGAAAAACTGTTTTTT
TRBV7-9	TRBJ1-6	TRBD1	.	CASRMTGGISPLHF	TGTGCCAGCAGAATGACAGGGGGGATTTCACCCCTCCACTTT
TRBV5-6	TRBJ1-6	.	.	CASRTWGRGGSPLHF	TGTGCCAGCAGGACATGGGGCAGGGGTGGTTCACCCCTCCACTTT
TRBV6-5	TRBJ1-1	.	.	CASSYLAGEAFF	TGTGCCAGCAGTTATCTTGCGGGTGAAGCTTTCTTT
TRBV9	TRBJ2-3	.	few	CASSSRQSWTDTQYF	TGTGCCAGCAGCTCGCGGCAGAGCTGGACAGATACGCAGTATTTT
TRBV7-2	TRBJ2-5	.	.	CASSSTAKETQYF	TGTGCCAGCAGCTCGACAGCAAAAGAGACCCAGTACTTC
TRBV5-6	TRBJ2-7	.	.	CASSPRVAIGYEQYF	TGTGCCAGCAGCCCGAGGGTAGCAATAGGTTACGAGCAGTACTTC
TRBV6-1	TRBJ2-3	TRBD1	.	CASSEVVGTGYTDTQYF	TGTGCCAGCAGTGAAGTTGTCGGGACAGGGTATACAGATACGCAGTATTTT
TRBV29-1	TRBJ1-2	.	.	CSVESQGLHYGYTF	TGCAGCGTTGAAAGTCAGGGACTGCACTATGGCTACACCTTC
TRBV19	TRBJ1-1	TRBD1	once	CASSFRLPGGSANTEAFF	TGTGCCAGTAGTTTCCGGCTGCCAGGGGGGTCGGCGAACACTGAAGCTTTCTTT
TRBV6-5	TRBJ1-1	TRBD1	.	CASSFRQGGTEAFF	TGTGCCAGCAGTTTTCGACAGGGCGGGACTGAAGCTTTCTTT
TRBV7-9	TRBJ2-2	TRBD1	.	CASSPLRTGYTGELFF	TGTGCCAGCAGCCCCCTCAGGACAGGGTACACCGGGGAGCTGTTTTTT
TRBV9	TRBJ1-1	.	.	CASSVGVEVTYTEAFF	TGTGCCAGCAGCGTAGGAGTAGAGGTCACCTACACTGAAGCTTTCTTT
TRBV11-2	TRBJ2-1	.	once	CASSLGPLSYNEQFF	TGTGCCAGCAGCTTAGGGCCTCTCTCCTACAATGAGCAGTTCTTC
TRBV3-1/TRBV3-2	TRBJ2-5	TRBD2	.	CASSPETSGGPGTQYF	TGTGCCAGCAGCCCCGAGACTAGCGGGGGACCAGGGACCCAGTACTTC
TRBV6-6	TRBJ1-1	.	.	CASTQQNTEAFF	TGTGCCAGCACACAGCAGAACACTGAAGCTTTCTTT
TRBV10-3	TRBJ1-6	.	.	CAISGNRESNSPLHF	TGTGCCATCAGTGGAAACAGAGAATCTAATTCACCCCTCCACTTT
TRBV5-8	TRBJ1-5	.	few	CASSQGQFQPQHF	TGTGCCAGCAGCCAGGGACAATTTCAGCCCCAGCATTTT
TRBV5-1	TRBJ1-1	.	.	CASSLSNVGGAGEAFF	TGCGCCAGCAGCTTGTCTAACGTTGGCGGGGCAGGTGAAGCTTTCTTT
TRBV15	TRBJ1-6	.	.	CATSRDKNSPLHF	TGTGCCACCAGCAGAGATAAAAATTCACCCCTCCACTTT
TRBV18	TRBJ1-2	.	few	CASSPLGRQLSDVGYTF	TGTGCCAGCTCACCTCTGGGGCGACAGCTCTCGGACGTCGGCTACACCTTC
TRBV4-3	TRBJ1-6	.	.	CASSQEAGSYNSPLHF	TGCGCCAGCAGCCAAGAGGCAGGGTCCTATAATTCACCCCTCCACTTT
TRBV3-1/TRBV3-2	TRBJ2-7	TRBD1	.	CASSHLLGTGGDEQYF	TGTGCCAGCAGCCATTTACTGGGGACAGGGGGCGACGAGCAGTACTTC
TRBV11-2	TRBJ2-3	TRBD2	.	CASSLRLAGGTDTQYF	TGTGCCAGCAGCTTAAGGCTAGCGGGGGGAACAGATACGCAGTATTTT
TRBV6-5	TRBJ1-1	TRBD1	.	CASSTRDRVTEAFF	TGTGCCAGCAGTACCAGGGACAGGGTGACTGAAGCTTTCTTT
TRBV4-3	TRBJ1-5	TRBD1	once	CASSHDQGAGQPQHF	TGCGCCAGCAGCCATGATCAGGGGGCGGGTCAGCCCCAGCATTTT
TRBV2	TRBJ1-5	TRBD1	once	CASTRDSGNQPQHF	TGTGCCAGCACCAGGGACAGTGGCAATCAGCCCCAGCATTTT
TRBV3-1/TRBV3-2	TRBJ1-6	.	once	CASSQGGQGNRSPLHF	TGTGCCAGCAGCCAAGGTGGGCAGGGGAACCGTTCACCCCTCCACTTT
TRBV4-2	TRBJ1-5	.	.	CASSQARGQPQHF	TGTGCCAGCAGCCAAGCCAGAGGGCAGCCCCAGCATTTT